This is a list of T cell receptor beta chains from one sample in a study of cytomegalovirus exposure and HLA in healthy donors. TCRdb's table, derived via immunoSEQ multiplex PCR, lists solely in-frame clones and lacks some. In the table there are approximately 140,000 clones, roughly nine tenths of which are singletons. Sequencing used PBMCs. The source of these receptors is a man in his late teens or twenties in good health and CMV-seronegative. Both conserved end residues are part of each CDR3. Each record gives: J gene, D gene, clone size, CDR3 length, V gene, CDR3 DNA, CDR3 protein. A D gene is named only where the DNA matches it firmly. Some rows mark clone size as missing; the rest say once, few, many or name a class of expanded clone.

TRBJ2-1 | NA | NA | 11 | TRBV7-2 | TGTGCCAGCAGCTTAGATCTTGAGCAGTTCTTC | CASSLDLEQFF
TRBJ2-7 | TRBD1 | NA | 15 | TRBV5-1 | TGCGCCAGCAGCCCCGGACAGGGGGCCCTCTACGAGCAGTACTTC | CASSPGQGALYEQYF
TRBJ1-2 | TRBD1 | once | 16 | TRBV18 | TGTGCCAGCTCGCCAATGACAGGGGCCGACAACTATGGCTACACCTTC | CASSPMTGADNYGYTF
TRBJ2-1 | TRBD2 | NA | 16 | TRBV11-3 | TGTGCCAGCAGCCAGGGACTAGCGGCCTCCTTCAGTGAGCAGTTCTTC | CASSQGLAASFSEQFF
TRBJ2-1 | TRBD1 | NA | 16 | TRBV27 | TGTGCCAGCAGCGCAACAGGGGGCGTCGCCTACAATGAGCAGTTCTTC | CASSATGGVAYNEQFF
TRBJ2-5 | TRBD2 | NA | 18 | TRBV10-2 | TGCGCCAGCAGTGAGCAAATTGGTATAGCGGGAGGGCTAGAGACCCAGTACTTC | CASSEQIGIAGGLETQYF
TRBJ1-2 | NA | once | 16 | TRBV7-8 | TGTGCCAGCAGCTTAGCGGGGCGCAGGGCGAACTATGGCTACACCTTC | CASSLAGRRANYGYTF
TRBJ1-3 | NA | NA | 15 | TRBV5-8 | TGTGCCAGCAGACAAAATCAGGTCTCTGGAAACACCATATATTTT | CASRQNQVSGNTIYF
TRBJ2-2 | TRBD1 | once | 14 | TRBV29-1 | TGCAGCGTTGGTGTGGGACAGGGCTTACGGGAGCTGTTTTTT | CSVGVGQGLRELFF
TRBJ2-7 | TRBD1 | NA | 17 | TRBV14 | TGTGCCAGCACACCAGGCCAAGGGACAGGTATTTCCTACGAGCAGTACTTC | CASTPGQGTGISYEQYF
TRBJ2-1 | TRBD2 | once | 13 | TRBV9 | TGTGCCAGCAGCGTAGCGGGGGGATATGAGCAGTTCTTC | CASSVAGGYEQFF
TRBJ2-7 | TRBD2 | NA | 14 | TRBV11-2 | TGTGCCAGCAGCTTCGGGACTAGCGGTTACGAGCAGTACTTC | CASSFGTSGYEQYF
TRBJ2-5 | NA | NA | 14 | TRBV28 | TGTGCCAGCAGCCCTCCTAGGGGCTCGGAGACCCAGTACTTC | CASSPPRGSETQYF
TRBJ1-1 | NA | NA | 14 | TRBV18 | TGTGCCAGTCTCGGGAAGGTCTTGAACACTGAAGCTTTCTTT | CASLGKVLNTEAFF
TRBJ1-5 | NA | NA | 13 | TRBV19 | TGTGCCAGTACCGAGGATAGCAATCAGCCCCAGCATTTT | CASTEDSNQPQHF
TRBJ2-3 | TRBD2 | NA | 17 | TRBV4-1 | TGCGCCAGCAGCCAAGGGAGGACGGGGGGGAGGACAGATACGCAGTATTTT | CASSQGRTGGRTDTQYF
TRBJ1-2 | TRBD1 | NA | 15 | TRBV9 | TGTGCCAGCAGCGATATCCTCCAGGGGGCCGGGGGCTACACCTTC | CASSDILQGAGGYTF
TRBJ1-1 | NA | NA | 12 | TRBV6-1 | TGTGCCGGTGAGGCGGACAGAACAGAAGCTTTCTTT | CAGEADRTEAFF